This entry is about one T cell receptor beta chain. The data belong to a study of T cell changes during pregnancy in multiple sclerosis. Profiled with immunoSEQ multiplex PCR; TCRdb holds only in-frame clones, not every one. This table holds tens of thousands of clones, more than 90% found once. V lost 9 bases, J lost 3 bases, and 15 bases lay in between. This CDR3 comprises 14 residues. Germline CDR1 and CDR2: MDHEN and SYDVKM. The sequence was collected from a female donor in good health, enrolled as a control in a pregnancy study. The specimen comprised CD4+ T cells from peripheral blood mononuclear cells, sampled after pregnancy. The chain couples TRBV28 to TRBJ1-3; tentative D call: TRBD1 (5 bases). CDR3 amino acids: CARPRRGVGNTIYF. The CDR3 coding sequence is TGTGCCAGACCCCGACGGGGGGTTGGAAACACCATATATTTT.